The entry that follows covers one TCR beta chain sequence. The data derive from a study of memory CD4+ T cells and cytomegalovirus serostatus. Single viable CD3+CD4+CD8-CD45RO+ cells were sorted as the memory CD4+ T cells. CD4+ T cells were isolated by positive magnetic selection. Original methodology: After removing out-of-frame reads, 2 million to 2.5 million distinct TCRbeta sequences remained. Sequenced by immunoSEQ multiplex PCR; TCRdb stores in-frame clones only, minus some. That table furnishes V, J and clone size, whereas the DNA furnished D and trimming. The table lists about 57,000 clones, 70% to 85% of them singletons, with 0.75% to 0.9% in the top ten. The source is an adult in good health and CMV-seronegative. The sequenced material came from memory CD4+ T cells from blood.

CDR3 in amino acids: CASSPPGQITGYTF. In DNA, the CDR3 is TGTGCCAGCAGCCCGCCTGGACAGATTACGGGCTACACCTTC. The chain employs TRBV7-6 and TRBJ1-2, with D perhaps matching TRBD1 (6 bases). The CDR3 is 14 amino acids. V lost 5 bases to trimming and J lost 8 bases, with 18 bases between them. CDR1 is SGHVS, CDR2 FNYEAQ, per germline.